A single sample gave rise to the 27 T cell receptor beta chains below, sequenced in a study of patients and donors after allogeneic stem cell transplantation. In TCRdb, the RT-PCR reads were re-called with MiXCR into one record per CDR3 protein. The sample holds about a million distinct CDR3 sequences, around 17% seen once. Sequenced sample: blood, either unsorted or a sorted T cell fraction (not recorded which). Receptor source: a human donor who was either an allogeneic HSCT recipient or a stem cell or donor lymphocyte infusion donor (not recorded which). It is not recorded whose cells these are; they may come from a transplant donor.

The chain couples TRBV24-1 to TRBJ1-1; 9 positions agree with TRBD1. CDR1 is KGHDR and CDR2 is SFDVKD in the germline V gene. V lost 9 bases to trimming and J lost 4 bases; unmatched junction nucleotides: 5. The CDR3 is 13 amino acids. CDR3 sequence (DNA): TGTGCCACCGCCTCACAGGGGGCCACTGAAGCTTTCTTT. Its protein is CATASQGATEAFF.

There are a few counts of this clonotype. This chain uses TRBV15 with TRBJ2-3, with D uncertain. The germline V and J ends were trimmed by 1 base and 2 bases, with 10 bases remaining between them. Germline CDR1 and CDR2: LNHNV and YYDKDF (reference sequence). The CDR3 length is 15 residues. The CDR3 here is CATSRGDFDTDTQYF. The CDR3 nucleotides are TGTGCCACCAGCAGAGGAGACTTTGACACAGATACGCAGTATTTT. Filled out from reference TRBV15 and TRBJ2-3, the complete variable domain reads DAMVIQNPRYQVTQFGKPVTLSCSQTLNHNVMYWYQQKSSQAPKLLFHYYDKDFNNEADTPDNFQSRRPNTSFCFLDIRSPGLGDTAMYLCATSRGDFDTDTQYFGPGTRLTVL.

This clonotype was seen only a few times. This chain joins TRBV2 and TRBJ2-7; D is perhaps TRBD1 (6 bases). The CDR3 loop spans 12 amino acids. CDR1 and CDR2 from the germline V gene are SNHLY and FYNNEI. Deletions cut 9 bases from V and 6 bases from J, with 15 bases between. The CDR3: CARDQGTSEQYF. CDR3 in DNA: TGTGCCAGAGATCAGGGGACGAGCGAGCAGTACTTC.

In this sample, this clonotype turned up a few times. The chain carries TRBV20-1 and TRBJ2-5; TRBD1 is a possible D gene (6 bases). Trimming left V 6 bases short and J 4 bases short, with 15 bases between. The CDR3 is 13 residues long. The germline V gene encodes CDR1 DFQATT and CDR2 SNEGSKA (reference sequence). The CDR3, as DNA: TGCAGTGCCCCCCCGGCAGGGGCAGAGACCCAGTACTTC. Its translation: CSAPPAGAETQYF.

This clonotype was counted between two and nine times. The rearrangement joins TRBV20-1 to TRBJ1-5; D gene uncertain. The CDR3 sequence is 13 residues long. From germline, CDR1 is DFQATT and CDR2 SNEGSKA (reference sequence). V was pared by 5 bases and J by 4 bases, with 12 bases between. The DNA of the CDR3 is TGCAGTGCTCACGGACGGGAAAATCAGCCCCAGCATTTT. Amino acids: CSAHGRENQPQHF.

V usage is TRBV12-5 and J usage is TRBJ2-2; the D gene is possibly TRBD1 (6 bases). The germline V and J ends were trimmed by 5 bases and 1 base, with 17 bases remaining between them. From germline, CDR1 is LGHNT and CDR2 FRNRAP. The CDR3 contains 17 residues. For the CDR3, the DNA is TGTGCTAGTGGTCCCCCTAGGGGGACCCTGAACACCGGGGAGCTGTTTTTT. Its translation is CASGPPRGTLNTGELFF.

This rearrangement joins TRBV6-2 or TRBV6-3 to TRBJ2-5, with D perhaps matching TRBD1 (5 bases). In germline, CDR1 is MNHEY, CDR2 SVGEGT. Trimming took off 2 bases at V and 7 bases at J, with 11 bases between the two ends. The CDR3 loop spans 13 amino acids. CDR3 sequence (DNA): TGTGCCAGCAGTTACGGGCAGGGTAGGACCCAGTACTTC. It yields the protein CASSYGQGRTQYF.

The table lists this clonotype with a few counts. The genes are TRBV5-5 and TRBJ2-1, with 12 bases identical to TRBD1. The CDR3 length is 16 residues. Germline V gene lookup returns CDR1 SGHKS and CDR2 YYEKEE (reference sequence). The V segment lost 1 base and the J segment 9 bases; nucleotides outside the gene matches: 8. In nucleotides, the CDR3 is TGTGCCAGCAGCTTGCAGCCGGGACAGGGGGCGGGTGAGCAGTTCTTC. This translates into CASSLQPGQGAGEQFF.

This clonotype was observed a few times. The genes are TRBV12-3 or TRBV12-4 and TRBJ2-5; a possible D gene is TRBD1 (5 bases). V lost 3 bases, J lost 4 bases, and 9 bases lay in between. CDR3 length equals 13 residues. The CDR3: CASSFSRGETQYF. In nucleotides, the CDR3 is TGTGCCAGCAGTTTTTCAAGGGGAGAGACCCAGTACTTC.

This clonotype has a handful of counts. The chain combines TRBV7-9 with TRBJ1-4, with no clear D. V was trimmed by 5 bases and J by 7 bases, leaving 17 bases between them. The CDR3 runs to 15 residues. Germline CDR1 is SEHNR and CDR2 is FQNEAQ (reference sequence). The CDR3 nucleotides read TGTGCCAGCAGCCCCGTTGGGGATTCTGGTGAAAAACTGTTTTTT. This gives the protein CASSPVGDSGEKLFF. The full variable domain, its missing parts supplied by reference TRBV7-9 and TRBJ1-4, is DTGVSQNPRHKITKRGQNVTFRCDPISEHNRLYWYRQTLGQGPEFLTYFQNEAQLEKSRLLSDRFSAERPKGSFSTLEIQRTEQGDSAMYLCASSPVGDSGEKLFFGSGTQLSVL.

This clonotype was seen many times. This chain connects TRBV12-3 or TRBV12-4 to TRBJ1-3; no clear D. Trimming stripped 6 bases from V and 0 bases from J, with 9 bases between. This CDR3 region has 14 residues. The CDR3 reads CASREDASGNTIYF. CDR3 DNA sequence: TGTGCCAGCAGAGAAGATGCCTCTGGAAACACCATATATTTT.

The chain employs TRBV6-1 and TRBJ1-3; possible D gene TRBD1, 6 bases. With 7 bases removed from V and 4 bases from J, the gap between germline ends came to 20 bases. The germline gives CDR1 MNHNS, CDR2 SASEGT. The CDR3 runs 16 residues. The CDR3 DNA reads TGTGCCAGCACGAAGGGGGGGGCAGCGTCGGGAAACACCATATATTTT. Amino acids: CASTKGGAASGNTIYF.

This clonotype was counted between two and nine times. CDR3 amino acids: CSARPRGTVGGGYTF. CDR3 bases: TGCAGTGCTAGACCCCGGGGCACGGTAGGAGGTGGCTACACCTTC. The rearrangement uses TRBV20-1 and TRBJ1-2; the D gene is possibly TRBD1 (5 bases). This CDR3 region has 15 residues. The V and J ends lost 2 bases and 7 bases respectively, with 20 bases between them. CDR1 DFQATT and CDR2 SNEGSKA come from the germline V gene (reference sequence).

The sample holds a few counts of this clonotype. The V and J genes are TRBV7-2 and TRBJ2-3, with a weak D call TRBD2 (5 bases). CDR1 is SGHTA, CDR2 FQGNSA, per germline. The CDR3 consists of 15 residues. The V gene lost 1 base and the J gene lost 1 base, with 9 bases spanning the gap. As DNA, the CDR3 is TGTGCCAGCAGCTTAGGGACTCACGGCACAGATACGCAGTATTTT. Protein sequence: CASSLGTHGTDTQYF.

This clonotype came up a few times. The rearrangement links TRBV9 to TRBJ1-5; tentatively, D is TRBD1 (5 bases). Germline values: CDR1 SGDLS, CDR2 YYNGEE. V lost 2 bases to trimming and J lost 6 bases, with 12 bases between them. The CDR3 consists of 14 residues. The CDR3 here is CASSVEGVGQPQHF. The DNA of the CDR3 is TGTGCCAGCAGCGTGGAAGGGGTGGGTCAGCCCCAGCATTTT.

The V and J genes are TRBV24-1 and TRBJ1-1, with D perhaps TRBD1 (6 bases). Trimming left V 8 bases short and J 0 bases short, with 15 bases between. Germline lookup yields CDR1 KGHDR and CDR2 SFDVKD. The CDR3 is made up of 15 amino acids. CDR3 amino acids: CATTTLGGMNTEAFF. The CDR3 region has the DNA TGTGCCACCACGACCCTAGGGGGGATGAACACTGAAGCTTTCTTT.

The CDR3 is CSARWRDGYTF. The CDR3 nucleotides are TGCAGCGCCCGGTGGAGGGATGGCTACACCTTC. V and J are TRBV29-1 and TRBJ1-2; D gene unclear. The germline V and J ends were trimmed by 7 bases and 6 bases, with 12 bases remaining between them. In germline, CDR1 is SQVTM, CDR2 ANQGSEA. This CDR3 has 11 residues.

The chain couples TRBV5-1 to TRBJ2-1; 7 nucleotides agree with TRBD1. The CDR3 consists of 13 residues. With V trimmed by 7 bases and J by 3 bases, 4 bases remained unmatched. Germline CDR1 is SGHRS and CDR2 is YFSETQ. CDR3 in DNA: TGCGCCAGCGAAGGGGGCAACTACAATGAGCAGTTCTTC. It codes for CASEGGNYNEQFF.

This clonotype was seen only a few times. The V gene is TRBV3-1, the J gene TRBJ2-3; 8 nucleotides agree with TRBD2. Germline V gives CDR1 LGHDT, CDR2 YNNKEL (reference sequence). The CDR3 contains 16 residues. The J segment lost 2 bases and the V segment lost 2 bases, leaving 6 bases of the junction unmatched. CDR3 DNA: TGTGCCAGCAGCCAATTACTAGCGGAAAACACAGATACGCAGTATTTT. Protein: CASSQLLAENTDTQYF.

The J gene is TRBJ2-2, the V gene TRBV7-8; D is uncertain. V gave up 5 bases and J gave up 6 bases, with 10 bases separating them. The CDR3 is 13 residues long. Germline CDR1 SGHVS, CDR2 FQNEAQ. The CDR3 reads CASSQSWAGELFF. The CDR3 DNA follows: TGTGCCAGCAGCCAGAGCTGGGCCGGGGAGCTGTTTTTT.

This clonotype was observed a handful of times. The chain is built from TRBV12-3 or TRBV12-4 and TRBJ2-7; D ambiguous. CDR3 size: 12 residues. Trimming pared 3 bases from V and 5 bases from J, leaving 8 bases between. The CDR3 is CASSFYGDEQYF. CDR3 DNA: TGTGCCAGCAGTTTCTATGGTGACGAGCAGTACTTC.

This chain joins TRBV4-1 and TRBJ1-2; a weak D match, TRBD1 (5 bases). Germline V gene sequence: CDR1 MGHRA, CDR2 YSYEKL. This CDR3 contains 14 residues. Trimming took off 0 bases at V and 8 bases at J, with 13 bases between the two ends. CDR3: CASSQDGQGGGYTF. The CDR3 DNA sequence: TGCGCCAGCAGCCAAGACGGTCAGGGCGGCGGCTACACCTTC.

In this sample, this clonotype turned up many times. This chain connects TRBV7-8 to TRBJ2-7; 7 bases fit TRBD2. V trimming: 5 bases; J trimming: 3 bases; junction bases outside the gene matches: 7. The CDR3 contains 14 residues. The germline V gene has CDR1 SGHVS and CDR2 FQNEAQ. CDR3 protein: CASSVYGTNYEQYF. DNA of the CDR3: TGTGCCAGCAGCGTATACGGGACTAACTACGAGCAGTACTTC.

J is TRBJ1-5 and V is TRBV9; 7 nucleotides align to TRBD1. With 7 bases clipped from V and 3 bases from J, the junction kept 7 bases outside the gene matches. CDR1 is SGDLS and CDR2 is YYNGEE in the germline V gene. The CDR3 has 14 amino acids. The CDR3 loop reads CASARGGSNQPQHF. The CDR3 DNA is TGTGCCAGCGCCAGGGGGGGTTCCAATCAGCCCCAGCATTTT. The whole variable domain, remainder taken from reference TRBV9 and TRBJ1-5, is DSGVTQTPKHLITATGQRVTLRCSPRSGDLSVYWYQQSLDQGLQFLIQYYNGEERAKGNILERFSAQQFPDLHSELNLSSLELGDSALYFCASARGGSNQPQHFGDGTRLSIL.

This clonotype was counted between two and nine times. The chain joins TRBV6-6 to TRBJ1-2; D is ambiguous. In germline, CDR1 is MNHNY, CDR2 SVGAGI (reference sequence). There are 13 residues in the CDR3. Trimming took 1 base from V and 5 from J, leaving 8 bases between them. The CDR3 sequence: CASSYLSEYGYTF. The CDR3 coding sequence is TGTGCCAGCAGTTACTTGTCGGAGTATGGCTACACCTTC.

This chain links TRBV15 with TRBJ2-7; the D is unclear. CDR1 is LNHNV and CDR2 is YYDKDF in the germline V gene (reference sequence). V gave up 0 bases and J gave up 3 bases, with 9 bases separating them. The length of the CDR3 is 14 residues. The DNA of the CDR3 is TGTGCCACCAGCAGAGATAACAGATACTACGAGCAGTACTTC. It translates to CATSRDNRYYEQYF.

Ten or more counts support this clonotype. The J gene is TRBJ1-1, the V gene TRBV12-3 or TRBV12-4; no definite D call. This CDR3 spans 11 amino acids. V lost 9 bases and J 4 bases, leaving 9 bases between the germline ends. CDR3 coding DNA: TGTGCCAGTGGAAGCGGCACTGAAGCTTTCTTT. Its translation: CASGSGTEAFF.